This T cell receptor beta chain was captured by sequencing in a study of early T cells in non-severe SARS-CoV-2 infection (dated by TCRdb to the early 2020s). Looking at the study overall: Because TCR sequencing was done on bulk RNA from unsorted whole blood, the alpha and beta chains could not be paired. The study at large found these results: VDJdb matching was skewed toward anti-spike CD8 responses, so virus-specific expansions were likely underestimated and private and CD4 specificities were missed.

Trimming costs V 0 bases and J 1 base, and their ends lie 13 bases apart. From the cysteine through the phenylalanine, the CDR3 covers 15 amino acids. Of the read, only the CDR3 DNA is kept; its 45 bases are in frame from base 1. CDR1 and CDR2 are read off the germline V gene (reference sequence) as DFQATT and SNEGSKA. Libraries were built with 5' RACE. The sample was run on a NextSeq 500. In the TCR library protocol, unique molecular identifiers were attached to individual cDNA molecules to correct for PCR bias and sequencing error. Both TCR alpha and beta chains were sequenced, and tight co-correlation was observed between alpha and beta sequence abundances in each sample. The authors processed their data as follows. Decombinator V4 was used to annotate the V gene, J gene and CDR3 of the TCR sequences. Expanded TCRs were defined as changing significantly between any two time points under a Poisson model with p below 0.0001. TCR abundances were normalised to the total number of TCRs sequenced in each sample and reported as counts per million. TRAV1-2 paired with TRAJ12, TRAJ20 or TRAJ33 defined MAIT TCRs, while TRAV10 paired with TRAJ18 defined iNKT TCRs. VDJdb, accessed on 1 November 2021, was searched for TCRs annotated for CMV, EBV and SARS-CoV-2, and TCRs annotated for more than one antigen were excluded. TCRdb itself trimmed the public reads at Q25 with fastp, ran MiXCR and retained productive beta chains. Records with the same CDR3 protein are collapsed into one entry carrying the most frequent genes and DNA. These V and J calls derive from TCRdb rather than the authors' analysis. This sample comprises around 82,000 distinct CDR3 sequences, about 11% of them detected only once. 4.7% of the sample is taken by the ten largest.

As concerns this clonotype: It lacks a known antigen. No clone much larger than this one lies a single base away; base qualities are absent.

This was a case-control study nested in a cohort of healthcare workers in London, UK, who had nasopharyngeal swab PCR tests and blood samples taken every week. Healthcare workers were recruited between 23 and 31 March 2020, during the week of the UK lockdown, and were followed weekly for up to about 15 weeks. Sequencing was performed on whole blood. The sequence derives from an adult who was a healthcare worker with PCR-confirmed SARS-CoV-2 infection or an uninfected control (not recorded which). In this chain, TRBV20-1 is recombined with TRBJ2-7, with an unclear D gene assignment. CDR3 loop: CSAREGRNPSYEQYF. The DNA sequence reads TGCAGTGCTAGAGAGGGCAGGAACCCATCCTACGAGCAGTACTTC.